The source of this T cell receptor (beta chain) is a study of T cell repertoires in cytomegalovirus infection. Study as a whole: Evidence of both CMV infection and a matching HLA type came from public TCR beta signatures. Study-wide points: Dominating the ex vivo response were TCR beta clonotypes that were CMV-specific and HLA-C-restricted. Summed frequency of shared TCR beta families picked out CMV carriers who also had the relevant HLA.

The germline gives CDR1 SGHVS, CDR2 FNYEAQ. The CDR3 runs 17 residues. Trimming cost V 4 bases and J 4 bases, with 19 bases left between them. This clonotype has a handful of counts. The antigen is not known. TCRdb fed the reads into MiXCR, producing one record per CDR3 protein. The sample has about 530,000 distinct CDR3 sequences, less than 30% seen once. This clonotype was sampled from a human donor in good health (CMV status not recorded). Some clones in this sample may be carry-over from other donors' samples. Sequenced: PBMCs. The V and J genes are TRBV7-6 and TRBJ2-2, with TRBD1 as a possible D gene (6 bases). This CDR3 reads CASSSSQDSLLTGELFF. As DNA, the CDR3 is TGTGCCAGCAGCTCGTCCCAGGACAGCCTACTCACCGGGGAGCTGTTTTTT.